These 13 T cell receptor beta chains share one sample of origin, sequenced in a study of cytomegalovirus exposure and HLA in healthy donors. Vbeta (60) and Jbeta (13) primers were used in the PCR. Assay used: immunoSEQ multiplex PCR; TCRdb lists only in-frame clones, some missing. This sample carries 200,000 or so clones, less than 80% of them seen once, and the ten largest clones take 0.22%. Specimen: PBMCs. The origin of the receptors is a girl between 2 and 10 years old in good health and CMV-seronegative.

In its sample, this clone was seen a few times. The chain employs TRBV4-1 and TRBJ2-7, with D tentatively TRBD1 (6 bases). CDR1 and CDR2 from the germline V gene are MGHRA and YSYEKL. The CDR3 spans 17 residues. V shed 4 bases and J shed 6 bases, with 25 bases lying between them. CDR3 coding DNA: TGCGCCAGCAGCCCAACCGACAGGCGCTCCCTCAGTTCCGAGCAGTACTTC. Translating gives CASSPTDRRSLSSEQYF.

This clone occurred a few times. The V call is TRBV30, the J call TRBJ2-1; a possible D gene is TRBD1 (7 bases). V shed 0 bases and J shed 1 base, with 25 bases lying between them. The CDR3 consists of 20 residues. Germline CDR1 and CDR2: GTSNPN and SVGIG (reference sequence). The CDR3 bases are TGTGCCTGGAGTGTTTTTGGGGGGCCAGGGGGTCGAAGGTCCTACAATGAGCAGTTCTTC. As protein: CAWSVFGGPGGRRSYNEQFF. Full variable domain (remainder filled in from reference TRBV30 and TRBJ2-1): SQTIHQWPATLVQPVGSPLSLECTVEGTSNPNLYWYRQAAGRGLQLLFYSVGIGQISSEVPQNLSASRPQDRQFILSSKKLLLSDSGFYLCAWSVFGGPGGRRSYNEQFFGPGTRLTVL.

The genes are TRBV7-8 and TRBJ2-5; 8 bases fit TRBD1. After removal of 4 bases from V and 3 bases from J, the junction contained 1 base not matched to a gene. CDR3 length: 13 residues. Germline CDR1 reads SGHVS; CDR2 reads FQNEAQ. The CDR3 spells CASSWDRKETQYF. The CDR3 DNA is TGTGCCAGCAGCTGGGACAGGAAAGAGACCCAGTACTTC.

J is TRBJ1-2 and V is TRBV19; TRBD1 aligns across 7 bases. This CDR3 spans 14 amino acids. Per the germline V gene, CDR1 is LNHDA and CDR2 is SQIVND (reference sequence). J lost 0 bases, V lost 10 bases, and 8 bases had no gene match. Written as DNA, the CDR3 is TGTGCCACCTCCCGGGACAGACCTAACTATGGCTACACCTTC. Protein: CATSRDRPNYGYTF.

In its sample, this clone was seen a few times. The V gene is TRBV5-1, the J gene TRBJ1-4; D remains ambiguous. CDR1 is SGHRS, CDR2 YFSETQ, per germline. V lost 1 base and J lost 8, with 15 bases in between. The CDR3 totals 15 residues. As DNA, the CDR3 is TGCGCCAGCAGCTTGACAGCCACGGCGGGGGAAAAACTGTTTTTT. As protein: CASSLTATAGEKLFF. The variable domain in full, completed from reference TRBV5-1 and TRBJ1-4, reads KAGVTQTPRYLIKTRGQQVTLSCSPISGHRSVSWYQQTPGQGLQFLFEYFSETQRNKGNFPGRFSGRQFSNSRSEMNVSTLELGDSALYLCASSLTATAGEKLFFGSGTQLSVL.

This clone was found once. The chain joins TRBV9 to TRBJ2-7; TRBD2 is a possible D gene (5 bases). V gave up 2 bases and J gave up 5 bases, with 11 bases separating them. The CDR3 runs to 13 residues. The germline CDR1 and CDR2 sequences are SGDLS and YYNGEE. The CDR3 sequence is CASSVYPTNEQYF. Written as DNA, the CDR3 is TGTGCCAGCAGCGTGTACCCGACTAACGAGCAGTACTTC.

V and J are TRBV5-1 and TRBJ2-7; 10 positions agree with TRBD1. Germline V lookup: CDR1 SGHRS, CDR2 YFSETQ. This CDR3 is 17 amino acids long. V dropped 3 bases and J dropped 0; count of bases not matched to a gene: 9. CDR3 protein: CASSSQGWTGGSYEQYF. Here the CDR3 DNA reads TGCGCCAGCAGCTCCCAGGGTTGGACAGGGGGCTCCTACGAGCAGTACTTC.

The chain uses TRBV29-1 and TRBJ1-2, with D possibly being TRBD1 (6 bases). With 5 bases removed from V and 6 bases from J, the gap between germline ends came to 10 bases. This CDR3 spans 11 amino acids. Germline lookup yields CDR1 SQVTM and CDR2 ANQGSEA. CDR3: CSVSRQDGYTF. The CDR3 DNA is TGCAGCGTTTCCAGACAGGATGGCTACACCTTC. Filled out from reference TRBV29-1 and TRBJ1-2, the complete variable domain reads SAVISQKPSRDICQRGTSLTIQCQVDSQVTMMFWYRQQPGQSLTLIATANQGSEATYESGFVIDKFPISRPNLTFSTLTVSNMSPEDSSIYLCSVSRQDGYTFGSGTRLTVV.

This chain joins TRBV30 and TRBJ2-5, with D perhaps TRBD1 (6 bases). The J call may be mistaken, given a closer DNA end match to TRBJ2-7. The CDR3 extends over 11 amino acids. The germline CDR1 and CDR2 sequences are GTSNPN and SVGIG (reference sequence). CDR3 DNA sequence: TGTGCCTGTCAGACAGGCTACGAGCAGTACTTC. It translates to CACQTGYEQYF.

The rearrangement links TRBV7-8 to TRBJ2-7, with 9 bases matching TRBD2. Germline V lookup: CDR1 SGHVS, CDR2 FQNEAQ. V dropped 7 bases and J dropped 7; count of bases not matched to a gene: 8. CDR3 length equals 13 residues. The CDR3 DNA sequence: TGTGCCAGCATCATCCGGCTAGCGGGAGAGCAGTACTTC. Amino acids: CASIIRLAGEQYF. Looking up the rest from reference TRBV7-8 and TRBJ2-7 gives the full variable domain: GAGVSQSPRYKVAKRGQDVALRCDPISGHVSLFWYQQALGQGPEFLTYFQNEAQLDKSGLPSDRFFAERPEGSVSTLKIQRTQQEDSAVYLCASIIRLAGEQYFGPGTRLTVT.

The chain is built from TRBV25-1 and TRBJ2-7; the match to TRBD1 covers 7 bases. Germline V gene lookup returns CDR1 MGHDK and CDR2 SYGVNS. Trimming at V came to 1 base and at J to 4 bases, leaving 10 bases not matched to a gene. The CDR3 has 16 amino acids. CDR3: CASSESYRGRPYEQYF. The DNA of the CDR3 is TGTGCCAGCAGTGAATCGTACAGGGGCCGCCCTTACGAGCAGTACTTC.

CDR3 residues: CASSQVVAGEKLFF. CDR3 nucleotides: TGTGCCAGCAGTCAGGTAGTAGCGGGTGAAAAACTGTTTTTT. The V and J genes are TRBV21-1 and TRBJ1-4. TRBV21-1 is given as a pseudogene. There are 14 residues in the CDR3.

CDR3 region: CASSLPSGGRADTQYF. In DNA form, the CDR3 reads TGTGCCAGCAGTCTACCTAGCGGGGGGAGGGCAGATACGCAGTATTTT. The chain carries TRBV27 and TRBJ2-3; TRBD2 matches 11 bases. This CDR3 spans 16 amino acids. Germline V lookup: CDR1 MNHEY, CDR2 SMNVEV (reference sequence). With 5 bases clipped from V and 4 bases from J, the junction kept 8 bases outside the gene matches.